The next 9 T cell receptor beta chains were all read from a single sample in a study of shared clonotypes between healthy human individuals. Sequenced by immunoSEQ multiplex PCR; TCRdb stores in-frame clones only, minus some. The sample consists of about 1 million clones, 65% to 80% of them appearing once. Source material: memory CD4+ T cells sorted from blood. Indicated subset: CD45RA-negative fraction. Receptors were obtained from a man younger than 35 in good health.

The chain has TRBV10-2 and TRBJ2-7; TRBD2 aligns across 7 bases. Trimming at V came to 4 bases and at J to 4 bases, leaving 4 bases not matched to a gene. The CDR3 is 13 amino acids. The germline gives CDR1 WSHSY, CDR2 SAAADI. The CDR3, as DNA: TGCGCCAGCAGTGCTAGCGGATTATACGAGCAGTACTTC. It codes for CASSASGLYEQYF.

J is TRBJ2-5 and V is TRBV5-4; D possibly matches TRBD1 or TRBD2 (5 bases each). The germline V and J ends were trimmed by 0 bases and 6 bases, with 12 bases remaining between them. CDR1 is SGHNT, CDR2 YYREEE, per germline (reference sequence). The CDR3 runs 14 residues. The CDR3 is CASSLVGGDKTQYF. In nucleotides, the CDR3 is TGTGCCAGCAGCTTGGTTGGGGGTGATAAGACCCAGTACTTC.

In its sample, this clone was seen a few times. The genes are TRBV5-1 and TRBJ2-7, with 9 bases lining up with TRBD2. CDR1 SGHRS and CDR2 YFSETQ come from the germline V gene. There are 16 residues in the CDR3. The trim removed 1 base at V and 3 bases at J, leaving 8 bases unmatched. This chain's CDR3 is CASSLQPSGASYEQYF. For the CDR3, the DNA is TGCGCCAGCAGCTTGCAACCTAGCGGGGCCAGCTACGAGCAGTACTTC.

About this clone itself: In the same sample, other DNA sequences code for this CDR3. CDR3 residues: CASSPGQNYGYTF. The CDR3 nucleotides read TGTGCCAGCAGCCCCGGCCAAAACTATGGCTACACCTTC. The chain combines TRBV7-2 with TRBJ1-2; D gene uncertain. V was pared by 5 bases and J by 2 bases, with 9 bases between. The CDR3 is made up of 13 amino acids. Per germline, CDR1 SGHTA and CDR2 FQGNSA. Full variable domain (missing parts from reference TRBV7-2 and TRBJ1-2): GAGVSQSPSNKVTEKGKDVELRCDPISGHTALYWYRQSLGQGLEFLIYFQGNSAPDKSGLPSDRFSAERTGGSVSTLTIQRTQQEDSAVYLCASSPGQNYGYTFGSGTRLTVV.

The chain couples TRBV7-2 to TRBJ2-1; possible D gene TRBD2, 5 bases. Trimming left V 3 bases short and J 15 bases short, with 12 bases between. In germline, CDR1 is SGHTA, CDR2 FQGNSA. This CDR3 is built from 11 residues. CDR3 loop: CASSFMSSLFF. The DNA of the CDR3 is TGTGCCAGCAGCTTTATGTCTAGCCTGTTCTTC.

The chain recombines TRBV6-5 with TRBJ2-7; either TRBD1 or TRBD2 may fit D (5 bases each). The germline V and J ends were trimmed by 2 bases and 7 bases, with 18 bases remaining between them. Germline CDR1 reads MNHEY; CDR2 reads SVGAGI. The CDR3 loop spans 15 amino acids. DNA for the CDR3: TGTGCCAGCAGTTACACCTTATGGGGGAGTGGAGAGCAGTACTTC. Translating gives CASSYTLWGSGEQYF.

In this sample, this clone turned up a few times. This chain links TRBV30 with TRBJ1-1; D remains unclear. The CDR3 totals 13 residues. Looked up from germline, CDR1 is GTSNPN and CDR2 is SVGIG (reference sequence). The V end was cut by 3 bases, the J end by 4 bases, with 12 bases between. The CDR3 spells CAWRLKGSTEAFF. The DNA of the CDR3 is TGTGCCTGGAGATTAAAGGGAAGCACTGAAGCTTTCTTT.

This clone was counted many times. The chain couples TRBV7-9 to TRBJ1-1; D ambiguous. Germline V lookup: CDR1 SEHNR, CDR2 FQNEAQ (reference sequence). This CDR3 has 12 amino acids. Trimming stripped 1 base from V and 4 bases from J, with 4 bases between. CDR3 in DNA: TGTGCCAGCAGCTTAGGGACCACTGAAGCTTTCTTT. Residues: CASSLGTTEAFF.

The J gene is TRBJ2-3, the V gene TRBV30; the D is unclear. Trimming left V 0 bases short and J 4 bases short, with 14 bases between. The CDR3 contains 15 residues. Germline V gene sequence: CDR1 GTSNPN, CDR2 SVGIG (reference sequence). The CDR3 sequence is CAWSVRIGHADTQYF. CDR3 DNA sequence: TGTGCCTGGAGTGTACGTATAGGGCACGCAGATACGCAGTATTTT.